This record concerns one T cell receptor beta chain sequence. The read falls 3 residues short of the CDR3 end, and the missing part is taken from the germline J gene. Repertoires were generated with immunoSEQ multiplex PCR, while TCRdb's copy carries only in-frame clones and drops some. Recorded for this sample: approximately 31,000 clones. The sample originates from a study of Tregs in tolerant kidney transplant recipients. Germline values: CDR1 LNHDA, CDR2 SQIVND (reference sequence). The CDR3 spans 14 residues. V gave up 1 base and J gave up 5 bases, with 12 bases separating them. The chain employs TRBV19 and TRBJ2-7, with D perhaps matching TRBD1 or TRBD2 (5 bases each). Sequencing was performed on CD8+ T cells from blood, taken before the transplant. The origin of this receptor is a human donor who received a combined kidney and bone marrow transplant. The CDR3 DNA, read in part, is TGTGCCAGTAGTATAGCGGCAGGGAGCCACGAG. As protein: CASSIAAGSHE. The entire CDR3 reads CASSIAAGSHEQYF.